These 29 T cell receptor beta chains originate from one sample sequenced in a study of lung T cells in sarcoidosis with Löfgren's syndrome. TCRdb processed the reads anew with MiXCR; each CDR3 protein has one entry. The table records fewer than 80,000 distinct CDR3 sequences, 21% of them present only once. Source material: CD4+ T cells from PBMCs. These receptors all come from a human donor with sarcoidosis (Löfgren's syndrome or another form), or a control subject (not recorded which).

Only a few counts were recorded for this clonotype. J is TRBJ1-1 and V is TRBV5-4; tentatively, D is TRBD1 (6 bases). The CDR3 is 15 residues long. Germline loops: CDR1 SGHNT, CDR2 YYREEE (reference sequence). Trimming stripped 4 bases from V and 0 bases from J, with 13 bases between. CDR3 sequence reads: CASSGGGRVNTEAFF. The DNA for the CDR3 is TGTGCCAGCAGCGGGGGCGGCCGTGTGAACACTGAAGCTTTCTTT.

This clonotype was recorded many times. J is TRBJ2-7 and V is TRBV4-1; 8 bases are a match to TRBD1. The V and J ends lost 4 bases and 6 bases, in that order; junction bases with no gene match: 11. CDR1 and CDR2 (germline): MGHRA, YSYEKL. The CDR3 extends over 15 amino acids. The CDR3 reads CASSRGQGTPSEQYF. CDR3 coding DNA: TGCGCCAGCAGCCGTGGACAGGGAACCCCTTCCGAGCAGTACTTC.

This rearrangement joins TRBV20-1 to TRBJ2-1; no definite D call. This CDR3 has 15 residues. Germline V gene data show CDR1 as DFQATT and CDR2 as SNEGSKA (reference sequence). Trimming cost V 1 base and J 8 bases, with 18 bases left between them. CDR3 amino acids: CSARVVALGPDEQFF. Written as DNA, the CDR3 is TGCAGTGCTAGAGTAGTAGCCCTCGGGCCCGATGAGCAGTTCTTC.

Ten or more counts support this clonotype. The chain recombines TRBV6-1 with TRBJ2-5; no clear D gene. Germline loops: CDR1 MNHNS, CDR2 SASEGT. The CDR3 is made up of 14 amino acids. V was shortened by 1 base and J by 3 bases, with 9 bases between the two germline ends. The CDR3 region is CASSEGGSKETQYF. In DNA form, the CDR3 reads TGTGCCAGCAGTGAAGGAGGCAGTAAAGAGACCCAGTACTTC.

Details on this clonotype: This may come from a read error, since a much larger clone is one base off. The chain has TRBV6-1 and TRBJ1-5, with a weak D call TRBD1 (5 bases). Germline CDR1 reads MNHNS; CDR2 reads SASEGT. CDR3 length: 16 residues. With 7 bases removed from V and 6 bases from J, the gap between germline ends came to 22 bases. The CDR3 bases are TGTGCCAGCATTCCCCGTCGGCGCGGCGGGGCTCAGCCCCAGCATTTT. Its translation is CASIPRRRGGAQPQHF.

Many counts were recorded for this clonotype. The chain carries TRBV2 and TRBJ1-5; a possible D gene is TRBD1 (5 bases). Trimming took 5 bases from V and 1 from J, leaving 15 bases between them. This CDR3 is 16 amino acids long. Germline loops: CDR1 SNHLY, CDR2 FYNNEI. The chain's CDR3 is CASSYLRTLSNQPQHF. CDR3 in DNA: TGTGCCAGCAGTTACTTAAGGACACTAAGCAATCAGCCCCAGCATTTT.

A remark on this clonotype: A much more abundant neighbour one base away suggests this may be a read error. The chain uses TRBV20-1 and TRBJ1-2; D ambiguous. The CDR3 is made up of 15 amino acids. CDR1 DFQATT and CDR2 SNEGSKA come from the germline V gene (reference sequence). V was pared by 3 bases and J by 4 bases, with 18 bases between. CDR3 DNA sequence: TGCAGTGCTAGTTCCGCGTGGGCGGACCTCTATGGCTACACCTTC. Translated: CSASSAWADLYGYTF.

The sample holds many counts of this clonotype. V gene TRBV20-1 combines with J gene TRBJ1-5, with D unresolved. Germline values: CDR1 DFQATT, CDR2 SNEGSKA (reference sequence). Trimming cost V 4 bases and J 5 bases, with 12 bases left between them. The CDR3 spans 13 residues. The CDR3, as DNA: TGCAGTGCTAAGAAACAGAGTGATCAGCCCCAGCATTTT. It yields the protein CSAKKQSDQPQHF.

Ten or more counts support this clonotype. CDR3 nucleotides: TGTGCCAGCAGTTACGCGGGAGGGTACAATGAGCAGTTCTTC. As protein: CASSYAGGYNEQFF. The chain has TRBV27 and TRBJ2-1, with 9 nucleotides matching TRBD2. Germline assignment: CDR1 MNHEY and CDR2 SMNVEV (reference sequence). J was trimmed by 4 bases and V by 4 bases; bases with no gene match: 2. The CDR3 sequence is 14 residues long.

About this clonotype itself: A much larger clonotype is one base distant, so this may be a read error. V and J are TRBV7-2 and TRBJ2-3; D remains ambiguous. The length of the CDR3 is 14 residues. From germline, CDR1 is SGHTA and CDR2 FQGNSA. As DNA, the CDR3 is TGTGCCAGCAGCTTTTCAGCGATCACAGATGCGCAGTATTTT. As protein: CASSFSAITDAQYF.

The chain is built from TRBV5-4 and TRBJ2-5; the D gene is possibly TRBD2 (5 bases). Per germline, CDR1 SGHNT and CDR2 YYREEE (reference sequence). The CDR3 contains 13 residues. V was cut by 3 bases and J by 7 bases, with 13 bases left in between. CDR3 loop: CASSYPHEGTQYF. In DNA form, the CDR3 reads TGTGCCAGCAGCTACCCCCATGAGGGGACCCAGTACTTC. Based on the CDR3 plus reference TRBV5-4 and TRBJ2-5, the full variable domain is ETGVTQSPTHLIKTRGQQVTLRCSSQSGHNTVSWYQQALGQGPQFIFQYYREEENGRGNFPPRFSGLQFPNYSSELNVNALELDDSALYLCASSYPHEGTQYFGPGTRLLVL.

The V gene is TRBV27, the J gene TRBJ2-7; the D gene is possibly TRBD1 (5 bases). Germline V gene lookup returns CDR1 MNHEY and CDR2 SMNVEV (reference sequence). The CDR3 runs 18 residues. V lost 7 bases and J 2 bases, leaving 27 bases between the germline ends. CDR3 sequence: CASTKGVTVAFRAYEQYF. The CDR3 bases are TGTGCCAGCACGAAGGGCGTGACAGTAGCCTTTAGGGCCTACGAGCAGTACTTC.

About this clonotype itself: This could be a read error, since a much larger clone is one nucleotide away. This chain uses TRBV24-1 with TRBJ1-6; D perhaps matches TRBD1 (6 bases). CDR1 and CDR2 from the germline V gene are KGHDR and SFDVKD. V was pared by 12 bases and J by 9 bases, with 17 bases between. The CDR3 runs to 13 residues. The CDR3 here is CAWIGGRGSPLHF. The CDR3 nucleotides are TGTGCCTGGATAGGGGGGAGAGGTTCACCCCTCCACTTT.

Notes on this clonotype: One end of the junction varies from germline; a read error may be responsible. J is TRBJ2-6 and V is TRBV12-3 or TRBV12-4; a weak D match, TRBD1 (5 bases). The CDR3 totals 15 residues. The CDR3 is CASSQMGSGANVPTF. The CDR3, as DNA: TGTGCCAGCAGTCAAATGGGTTCTGGGGCCAACGTCCCGACTTTC.

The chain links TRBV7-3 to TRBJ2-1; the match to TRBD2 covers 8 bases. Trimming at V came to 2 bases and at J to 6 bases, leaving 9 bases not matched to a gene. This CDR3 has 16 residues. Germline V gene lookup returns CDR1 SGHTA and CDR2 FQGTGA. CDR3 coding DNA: TGTGCCAGCAGCTTATATATAGCGGGACGTGGCAATGAGCAGTTCTTC. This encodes CASSLYIAGRGNEQFF.

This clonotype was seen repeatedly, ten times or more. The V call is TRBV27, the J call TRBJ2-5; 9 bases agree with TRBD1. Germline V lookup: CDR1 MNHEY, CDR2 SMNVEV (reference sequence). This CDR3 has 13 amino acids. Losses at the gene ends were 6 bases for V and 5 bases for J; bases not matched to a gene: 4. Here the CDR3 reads CASRHRGLETQYF. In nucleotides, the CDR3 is TGTGCCAGCAGACACAGGGGGCTGGAGACCCAGTACTTC.

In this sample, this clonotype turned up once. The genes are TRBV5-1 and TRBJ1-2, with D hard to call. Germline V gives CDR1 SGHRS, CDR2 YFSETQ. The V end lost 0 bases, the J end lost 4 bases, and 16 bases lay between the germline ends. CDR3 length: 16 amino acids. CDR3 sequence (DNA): TGCGCCAGCAGCTTGGAGGTCTCAGCAGCAGGCTATGGCTACACCTTC. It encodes CASSLEVSAAGYGYTF. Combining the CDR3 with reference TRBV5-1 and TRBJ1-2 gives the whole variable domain KAGVTQTPRYLIKTRGQQVTLSCSPISGHRSVSWYQQTPGQGLQFLFEYFSETQRNKGNFPGRFSGRQFSNSRSEMNVSTLELGDSALYLCASSLEVSAAGYGYTFGSGTRLTVV.

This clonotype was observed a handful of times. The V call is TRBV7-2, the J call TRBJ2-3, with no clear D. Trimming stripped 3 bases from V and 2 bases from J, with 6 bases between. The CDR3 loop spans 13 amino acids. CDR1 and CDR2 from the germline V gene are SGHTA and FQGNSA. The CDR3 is CASSFSPTDTQYF. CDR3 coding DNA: TGTGCCAGCAGCTTTTCTCCCACAGATACGCAGTATTTT. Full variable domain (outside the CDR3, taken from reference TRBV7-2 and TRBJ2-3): GAGVSQSPSNKVTEKGKDVELRCDPISGHTALYWYRQSLGQGLEFLIYFQGNSAPDKSGLPSDRFSAERTGGSVSTLTIQRTQQEDSAVYLCASSFSPTDTQYFGPGTRLTVL.

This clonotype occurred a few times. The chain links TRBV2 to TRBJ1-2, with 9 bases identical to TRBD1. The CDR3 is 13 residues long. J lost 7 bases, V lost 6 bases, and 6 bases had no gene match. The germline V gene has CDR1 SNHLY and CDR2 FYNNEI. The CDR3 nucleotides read TGTGCCAGCAGGACAGGGGGGTTCGGTGGCTACACCTTC. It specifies CASRTGGFGGYTF.

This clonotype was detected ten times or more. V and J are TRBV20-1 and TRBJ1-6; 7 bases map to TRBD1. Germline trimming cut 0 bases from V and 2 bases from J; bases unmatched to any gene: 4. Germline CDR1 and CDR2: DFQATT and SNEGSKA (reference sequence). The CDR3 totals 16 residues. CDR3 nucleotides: TGCAGTGCTAGAGAAGTCAGGGGGACCTATAATTCACCCCTCCACTTT. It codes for CSAREVRGTYNSPLHF.

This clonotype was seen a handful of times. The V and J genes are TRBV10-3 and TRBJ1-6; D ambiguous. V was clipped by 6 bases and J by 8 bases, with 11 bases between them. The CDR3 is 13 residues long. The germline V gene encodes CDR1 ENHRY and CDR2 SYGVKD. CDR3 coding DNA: TGTGCCATCAGAGGTTGGGAGGATTCACCCCTCCACTTT. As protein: CAIRGWEDSPLHF.

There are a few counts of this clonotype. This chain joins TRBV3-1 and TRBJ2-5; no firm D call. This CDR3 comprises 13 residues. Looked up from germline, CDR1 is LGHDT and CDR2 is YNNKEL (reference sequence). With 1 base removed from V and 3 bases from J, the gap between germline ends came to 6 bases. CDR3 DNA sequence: TGTGCCAGCAGCCAAGTAAGGGAAGAGACCCAGTACTTC. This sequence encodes CASSQVREETQYF.

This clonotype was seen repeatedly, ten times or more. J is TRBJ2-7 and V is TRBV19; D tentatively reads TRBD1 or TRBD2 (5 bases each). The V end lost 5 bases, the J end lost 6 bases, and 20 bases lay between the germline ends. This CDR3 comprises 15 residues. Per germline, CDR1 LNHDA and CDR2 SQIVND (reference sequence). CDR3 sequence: CASSSGDPPSREQYF. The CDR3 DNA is TGTGCCAGTAGTTCCGGGGACCCCCCTAGCCGCGAGCAGTACTTC.

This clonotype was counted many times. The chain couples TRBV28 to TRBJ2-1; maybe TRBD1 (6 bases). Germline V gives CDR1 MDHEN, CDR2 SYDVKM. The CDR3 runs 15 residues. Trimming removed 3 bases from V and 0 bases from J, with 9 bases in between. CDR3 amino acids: CASSFTGISYNEQFF. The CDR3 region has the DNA TGTGCCAGCAGTTTCACAGGGATCTCCTACAATGAGCAGTTCTTC.

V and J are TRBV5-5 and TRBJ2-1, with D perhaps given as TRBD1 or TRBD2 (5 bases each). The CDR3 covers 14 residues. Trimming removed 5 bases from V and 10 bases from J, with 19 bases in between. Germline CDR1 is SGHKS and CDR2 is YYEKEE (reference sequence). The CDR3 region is CASSWDPTGWEQFF. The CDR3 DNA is TGTGCCAGCAGTTGGGACCCGACGGGTTGGGAGCAGTTCTTC.

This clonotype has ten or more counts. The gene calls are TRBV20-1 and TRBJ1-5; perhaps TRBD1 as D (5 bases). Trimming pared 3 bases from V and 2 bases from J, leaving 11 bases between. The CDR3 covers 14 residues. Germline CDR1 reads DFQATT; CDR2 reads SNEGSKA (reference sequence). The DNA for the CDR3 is TGCAGTGCTAGTCCGGGGGGTGGCAATCAGCCCCAGCATTTT. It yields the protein CSASPGGGNQPQHF.

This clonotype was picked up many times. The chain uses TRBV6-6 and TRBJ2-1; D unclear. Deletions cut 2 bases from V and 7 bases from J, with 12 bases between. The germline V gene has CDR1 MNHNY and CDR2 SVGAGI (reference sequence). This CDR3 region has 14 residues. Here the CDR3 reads CASSYERVENEQFF. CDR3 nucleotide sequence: TGTGCCAGCAGTTACGAAAGGGTCGAGAATGAGCAGTTCTTC.

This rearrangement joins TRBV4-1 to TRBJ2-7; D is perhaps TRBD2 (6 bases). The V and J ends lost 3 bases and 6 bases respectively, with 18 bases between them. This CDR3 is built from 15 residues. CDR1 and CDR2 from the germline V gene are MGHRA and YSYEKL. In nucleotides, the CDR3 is TGCGCCAGCAGCCATCCGGGAACTAGCTTGGGCGAGCAGTACTTC. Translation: CASSHPGTSLGEQYF.

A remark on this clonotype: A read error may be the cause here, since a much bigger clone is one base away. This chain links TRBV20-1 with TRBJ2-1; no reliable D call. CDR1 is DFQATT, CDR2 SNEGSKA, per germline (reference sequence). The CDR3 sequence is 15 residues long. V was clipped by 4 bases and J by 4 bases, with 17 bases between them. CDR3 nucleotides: TGCAGTGCTATATTTAGGGCAGGAGTTTACAATGAGCAGTTCTTC. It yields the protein CSAIFRAGVYNEQFF.